This entry is about one TCR beta chain. What it binds is unknown. This CDR3 region has 15 residues. CDR1 and CDR2 from the germline V gene are SQVTM and ANQGSEA. These data belong to a study of blood T cells in healthy people across ages. Study in general: Capture by template switching was about one barcoded beta molecule per two T cells. Study-wide findings and caveats: CMV status of donors was unknown, possibly confounding expanded clonotype changes. Samples with more naive T cells showed higher observed beta diversity.

A J-beta primer mix and a sample-barcoded 5' primer were used in a second PCR of about 7 to 11 cycles. TCRdb reanalysed the 5' RACE reads using MiXCR and keeps one entry per CDR3 protein. The sample lists more than 700,000 distinct CDR3 sequences; roughly 53% were seen once. The sequence was collected from a man aged 80 or over in good health. This chain links TRBV29-1 with TRBJ2-5, with 9 bases fitting TRBD1. The DNA end is a closer match to TRBJ2-7, so the J assignment may be wrong. Sample: blood. CDR3 in amino acids: CSVEGRRDRVYEQYF. DNA of the CDR3: TGCAGCGTTGAGGGGCGGCGGGACAGGGTCTACGAGCAGTACTTC.